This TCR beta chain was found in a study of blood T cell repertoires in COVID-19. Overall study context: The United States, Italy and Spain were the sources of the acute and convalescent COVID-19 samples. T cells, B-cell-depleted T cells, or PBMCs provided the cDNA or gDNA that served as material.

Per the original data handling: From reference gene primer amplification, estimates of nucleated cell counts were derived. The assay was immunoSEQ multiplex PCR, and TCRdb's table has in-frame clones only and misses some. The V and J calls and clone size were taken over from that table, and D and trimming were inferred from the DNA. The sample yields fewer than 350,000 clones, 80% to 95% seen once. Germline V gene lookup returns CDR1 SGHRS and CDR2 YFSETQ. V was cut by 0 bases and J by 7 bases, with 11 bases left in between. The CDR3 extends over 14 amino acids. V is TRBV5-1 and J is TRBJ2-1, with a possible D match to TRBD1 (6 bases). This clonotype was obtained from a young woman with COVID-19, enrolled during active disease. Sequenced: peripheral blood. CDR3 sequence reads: CASSLAGQGNEQFF. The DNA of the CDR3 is TGCGCCAGCAGCTTGGCCGGGCAGGGGAATGAGCAGTTCTTC. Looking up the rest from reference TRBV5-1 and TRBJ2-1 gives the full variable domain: KAGVTQTPRYLIKTRGQQVTLSCSPISGHRSVSWYQQTPGQGLQFLFEYFSETQRNKGNFPGRFSGRQFSNSRSEMNVSTLELGDSALYLCASSLAGQGNEQFFGPGTRLTVL.